This T cell receptor (beta chain) appears in the sequencing data of a study of identical twins. TCRdb reprocessed the 5' RACE reads via MiXCR and lists one record per CDR3 protein. Of fewer than 900,000 distinct CDR3 sequences in the sample, over 15% were seen once. Trimming shortened V by 0 bases and J by 4 bases, and 13 bases separated the two germline ends. Germline CDR1 reads SGHRS; CDR2 reads YFSETQ. The CDR3 extends over 15 amino acids. This clonotype has only a few counts. A further study also used this sample, focusing on T cells expressing NK-cell markers. Per that study: Each of six donors carried dominant NKG2C+ clonotypes accounting for roughly 1.0-7.5% of CD8+ T cells.

Material: PBMCs. The sequence came from a woman aged 18-30 years in good health. This chain connects TRBV5-1 to TRBJ2-5; D uncertain. The DNA of the CDR3 is TGCGCCAGCAGCTTGGAATACGGGCTGGGAGAGACCCAGTACTTC. This encodes CASSLEYGLGETQYF.